This TCR beta chain was sequenced during a study of blood T cells in healthy people across ages. A sample-barcoded 5' primer and a J-beta primer mix were used in a second PCR of about 7 to 12 cycles. A template-switch adaptor with 12 random nucleotides tagged each cDNA molecule. In TCRdb, the 5' RACE reads were re-called with MiXCR into one record per CDR3 protein. The sample yields about 640,000 distinct CDR3 sequences, under 70% seen once. Germline CDR1 is SGHNT and CDR2 is YYREEE (reference sequence). V dropped 4 bases and J dropped 0 bases, with 14 bases sitting between them. The CDR3 totals 16 residues.

Sequencing was carried out using blood. This receptor was taken from a man aged 55 to 70 in good health. The chain carries TRBV5-4 and TRBJ2-4; possible D gene TRBD2, 7 bases. CDR3 in DNA: TGTGCCAGCAGCGCGAGGGGGGGGCTAGCCAAAAACATTCAGTACTTC. Its protein is CASSARGGLAKNIQYF.